Below, 23 T cell receptor beta chains from the same sample are listed, as sequenced in a study of blood T cell repertoires in COVID-19. Sequenced by immunoSEQ multiplex PCR; TCRdb stores in-frame clones only, minus some. The sample carries under 250,000 clones, approximately 89% recorded once. Specimen: peripheral blood. The receptor source for this set is a woman aged 55-70 years who had recovered from COVID-19.

The chain carries TRBV29-1 and TRBJ1-2; D possibly corresponds to TRBD1 (6 bases). Germline V gene data show CDR1 as SQVTM and CDR2 as ANQGSEA. The CDR3 spans 12 residues. Trimming took 4 bases from V and 4 from J, leaving 10 bases between them. Written as DNA, the CDR3 is TGCAGCGTTGCCCAGGGGTCCTATGGCTACACCTTC. Protein sequence: CSVAQGSYGYTF. Drawing the rest from reference TRBV29-1 and TRBJ1-2, the complete variable domain is SAVISQKPSRDICQRGTSLTIQCQVDSQVTMMFWYRQQPGQSLTLIATANQGSEATYESGFVIDKFPISRPNLTFSTLTVSNMSPEDSSIYLCSVAQGSYGYTFGSGTRLTVV.

This chain joins TRBV19 and TRBJ1-3; 7 nucleotides agree with TRBD1. The ends lost 9 bases at V and 0 bases at J; junction bases unmatched: 5. CDR3 size: 14 residues. CDR1 is LNHDA and CDR2 is SQIVND in the germline V gene (reference sequence). The CDR3 DNA sequence: TGTGCCAGCCAGACAGGGAGCTCTGGAAACACCATATATTTT. Its translation is CASQTGSSGNTIYF.

The chain combines TRBV11-2 with TRBJ2-5; tentative D call: TRBD1 (5 bases). This CDR3 contains 13 residues. Germline V gives CDR1 SGHAT, CDR2 FQNNGV. The ends were cut back, 4 bases at V and 6 bases at J, with 12 bases in the middle. The CDR3: CASSSQGGKTQYF. DNA of the CDR3: TGTGCCAGCAGCTCTCAGGGCGGCAAGACCCAGTACTTC.

V is TRBV6-2 or TRBV6-3 and J is TRBJ2-7; the D gene is possibly TRBD2 (6 bases). The germline V gene encodes CDR1 MNHEY and CDR2 SVGEGT. The CDR3 is 13 residues long. Trimming pared 2 bases from V and 2 bases from J, leaving 7 bases between. CDR3 amino acids: CASSYGGTYEQYF. DNA of the CDR3: TGTGCCAGCAGTTACGGCGGGACCTACGAGCAGTACTTC.

The rearrangement uses TRBV6-5 and TRBJ2-5; possible D gene TRBD2, 5 bases. Trimming removed 6 bases from V and 9 bases from J, with 14 bases in between. The germline V gene encodes CDR1 MNHEY and CDR2 SVGAGI. The CDR3 is 12 amino acids. CDR3 region: CASRSGFRAQYF. The CDR3 DNA reads TGTGCCAGCAGGTCGGGGTTCCGGGCCCAGTACTTC.

This clone was seen only once. The rearrangement links TRBV29-1 to TRBJ2-7; 8 nucleotides line up with TRBD2. The germline CDR1 and CDR2 sequences are SQVTM and ANQGSEA. The CDR3 is made up of 12 amino acids. V trimming: 7 bases; J trimming: 4 bases; junction bases outside the gene matches: 6. The CDR3 loop is CSGGLGIYEQYF. Here the CDR3 DNA reads TGCAGCGGGGGACTAGGGATATACGAGCAGTACTTC.

This chain uses TRBV5-1 with TRBJ2-2, with D possibly TRBD1 on 6 matching bases. This CDR3 has 14 residues. Trimming stripped 0 bases from V and 6 bases from J, with 9 bases between. Germline CDR1 SGHRS, CDR2 YFSETQ. The CDR3 region is CASSLGPGAGELFF. The CDR3 region has the DNA TGCGCCAGCAGCTTGGGGCCAGGGGCCGGGGAGCTGTTTTTT.

DNA for the CDR3: TGTGCCAGCAGCGTAGCCAGGGCCTCGTACGAGCAGTACTTC. Protein: CASSVARASYEQYF. The rearrangement joins TRBV9 to TRBJ2-7; possible D gene TRBD1, 5 bases. This CDR3 comprises 14 residues. The ends were cut back, 0 bases at V and 4 bases at J, with 11 bases in the middle. Germline assignment: CDR1 SGDLS and CDR2 YYNGEE.

The V call is TRBV5-4, the J call TRBJ2-4; TRBD2 agrees at 15 bases. With V trimmed by 3 bases and J by 15 bases, 16 bases remained unmatched. Germline assignment: CDR1 SGHNT and CDR2 YYREEE (reference sequence). The CDR3 runs to 17 residues. This chain's CDR3 is CASSSRTSGGAYRFRYF. In DNA form, the CDR3 reads TGTGCCAGCAGCTCAAGGACTAGCGGGGGGGCCTATCGATTTCGGTACTTC.

This clone showed up just a few times. J is TRBJ1-1 and V is TRBV18; tentative D call: TRBD1 (6 bases). This CDR3 contains 16 residues. The germline gives CDR1 KGHSH, CDR2 LQKENI. V dropped 4 bases and J dropped 3 bases, with 18 bases sitting between them. CDR3 nucleotides: TGTGCCAGCTCACAAGGCGCCCCAGGGGCCCACACTGAAGCTTTCTTT. Translation: CASSQGAPGAHTEAFF.

This clone was counted once. The chain has TRBV1 and TRBJ2-3; TRBD2, the table's D call, was not compared with the DNA. TRBV1 is reported as a pseudogene. The CDR3 is 16 residues long. The DNA of the CDR3 is TGCACCAGCAGCGGTAAAGGGGGGGCGGGCACAGATACGCAGTATTTT. It encodes CTSSGKGGAGTDTQYF.

This chain's CDR3 is CASSLRDRGTEAFF. The CDR3 DNA follows: TGTGCCAGCAGCCTCCGGGACAGGGGCACTGAAGCTTTCTTT. This chain uses TRBV3-1 (or the pseudogene TRBV3-2) with TRBJ1-1, with 10 bases aligning to TRBD1. The CDR3 extends over 14 amino acids. J was trimmed by 4 bases and V by 4 bases; bases with no gene match: 3. Germline V gene sequence: CDR1 LGHDT, CDR2 YNNKEL (reference sequence).

CDR3 sequence (DNA): TGTGCCACCCTAGCGGGGGGGGGCGAGCAGTACTTC. Amino acid sequence: CATLAGGGEQYF. V usage is TRBV3-1 (or the pseudogene TRBV3-2) and J usage is TRBJ2-7; TRBD2 matches 12 bases. The trim removed 10 bases at V and 6 bases at J, leaving 4 bases unmatched. This CDR3 spans 12 amino acids. The V gene's germline CDR1 is LGHDT and CDR2 YNNKEL (reference sequence).

V gene TRBV4-3 combines with J gene TRBJ1-1; D remains ambiguous. The V end lost 0 bases, the J end lost 0 bases, and 8 bases lay between the germline ends. Germline CDR1 reads LGHNA; CDR2 reads YSLEER. The CDR3 spans 15 residues. The CDR3 DNA is TGCGCCAGCAGCCAAGATCAGGTAATGAACACTGAAGCTTTCTTT. Translating it yields CASSQDQVMNTEAFF.

The V gene is TRBV4-2, the J gene TRBJ1-2, with a tentative D call TRBD1 (5 bases). CDR1 is LGHNA and CDR2 is YNFKEQ in the germline V gene. Trimming took off 0 bases at V and 5 bases at J, with 19 bases between the two ends. This CDR3 region has 17 residues. The DNA for the CDR3 is TGTGCCAGCAGCCAAGAAGCTGGGCAGGGCCTTCAATATGGCTACACCTTC. Amino acids: CASSQEAGQGLQYGYTF.

The gene calls are TRBV28 and TRBJ2-7, with D perhaps TRBD2 (6 bases). Germline CDR1 and CDR2: MDHEN and SYDVKM. Trimming took 4 bases from V and 2 from J, leaving 18 bases between them. This CDR3 has 16 amino acids. The CDR3, as DNA: TGTGCCAGCAGTTCCCCTCATGGGGGGTTCCCCTACGAGCAGTACTTC. This sequence encodes CASSSPHGGFPYEQYF.

The chain uses TRBV4-1 and TRBJ2-1, with TRBD1 matching over 9 bases. CDR3 length: 14 residues. The V segment lost 6 bases and the J segment 10 bases; nucleotides outside the gene matches: 10. Per germline, CDR1 MGHRA and CDR2 YSYEKL. Written as DNA, the CDR3 is TGCGCCAGCAGTTCCGGGACAGGGAGGGGCGAGCAGTTCTTC. Its protein is CASSSGTGRGEQFF.

V gene TRBV24-1 combines with J gene TRBJ2-5; 14 bases are shared with TRBD2. The V segment lost 4 bases and the J segment 2 bases; nucleotides outside the gene matches: 5. CDR1 and CDR2 (germline): KGHDR, SFDVKD. The CDR3 runs 17 residues. This CDR3 reads CATSDPGLAGAQETQYF. The CDR3 DNA reads TGTGCCACCAGTGACCCGGGACTAGCGGGGGCTCAAGAGACCCAGTACTTC.

The V gene is TRBV6-6, the J gene TRBJ2-7; possible D gene TRBD2, 6 bases. Looked up from germline, CDR1 is MNHNY and CDR2 is SVGAGI (reference sequence). The CDR3 contains 16 residues. The ends were cut back, 2 bases at V and 2 bases at J, with 16 bases in the middle. The CDR3 loop reads CASSYAAGTSTYEQYF. CDR3 nucleotide sequence: TGTGCCAGCAGTTACGCTGCCGGGACTTCTACCTACGAGCAGTACTTC.

This chain connects TRBV28 to TRBJ1-1; the D gene is possibly TRBD1 (5 bases). The CDR3 runs 11 residues. The V gene's germline CDR1 is MDHEN and CDR2 SYDVKM. V was trimmed by 8 bases and J by 8 bases, leaving 12 bases between them. The CDR3 region has the DNA TGTGCCAGCGGGGGGGTAGGGGAAGCTTTCTTT. Translating it yields CASGGVGEAFF. Looking up the rest from reference TRBV28 and TRBJ1-1 gives the full variable domain: DVKVTQSSRYLVKRTGEKVFLECVQDMDHENMFWYRQDPGLGLRLIYFSYDVKMKEKGDIPEGYSVSREKKERFSLILESASTNQTSMYLCASGGVGEAFFGQGTRLTVV.

The table lists this clone with a count of one. This chain uses TRBV24-1 with TRBJ1-1; 8 bases fit TRBD1. The CDR3 consists of 15 residues. The germline V gene encodes CDR1 KGHDR and CDR2 SFDVKD. The V gene end was trimmed by 7 bases and the J gene end by 4 bases; junction bases not matched to a gene: 10. CDR3 sequence (DNA): TGTGCCACCAGCCCCGGCGGACAGGGAGGCACTGAAGCTTTCTTT. Protein: CATSPGGQGGTEAFF.

V is TRBV15 and J is TRBJ2-7; 9 bases align to TRBD2. CDR3 length: 16 residues. Germline V gene data show CDR1 as LNHNV and CDR2 as YYDKDF (reference sequence). The V gene end was trimmed by 0 bases and the J gene end by 3 bases; junction bases not matched to a gene: 6. The CDR3 region is CATSRDHRTSVYEQYF. As DNA, the CDR3 is TGTGCCACCAGCAGAGATCACCGGACTAGCGTCTACGAGCAGTACTTC.

The chain recombines TRBV18 with TRBJ1-4; a weak D match, TRBD1 (6 bases). The V and J ends lost 4 bases and 12 bases respectively, with 15 bases between them. The CDR3 consists of 13 residues. Germline loops: CDR1 KGHSH, CDR2 LQKENI. Here the CDR3 reads CASSRIRAGELFF. CDR3 nucleotide sequence: TGTGCCAGCTCACGGATTAGGGCAGGGGAACTGTTTTTT.